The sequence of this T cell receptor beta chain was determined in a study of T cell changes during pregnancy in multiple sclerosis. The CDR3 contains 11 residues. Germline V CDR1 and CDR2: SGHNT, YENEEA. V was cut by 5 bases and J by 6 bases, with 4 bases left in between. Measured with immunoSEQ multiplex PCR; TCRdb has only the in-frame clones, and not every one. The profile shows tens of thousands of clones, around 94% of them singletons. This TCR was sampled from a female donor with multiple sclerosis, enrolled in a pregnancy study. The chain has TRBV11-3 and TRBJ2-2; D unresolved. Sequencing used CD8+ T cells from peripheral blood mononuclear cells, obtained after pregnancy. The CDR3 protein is CASSRAGELFF. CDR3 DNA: TGTGCCAGCAGCCGGGCCGGGGAGCTGTTTTTT.